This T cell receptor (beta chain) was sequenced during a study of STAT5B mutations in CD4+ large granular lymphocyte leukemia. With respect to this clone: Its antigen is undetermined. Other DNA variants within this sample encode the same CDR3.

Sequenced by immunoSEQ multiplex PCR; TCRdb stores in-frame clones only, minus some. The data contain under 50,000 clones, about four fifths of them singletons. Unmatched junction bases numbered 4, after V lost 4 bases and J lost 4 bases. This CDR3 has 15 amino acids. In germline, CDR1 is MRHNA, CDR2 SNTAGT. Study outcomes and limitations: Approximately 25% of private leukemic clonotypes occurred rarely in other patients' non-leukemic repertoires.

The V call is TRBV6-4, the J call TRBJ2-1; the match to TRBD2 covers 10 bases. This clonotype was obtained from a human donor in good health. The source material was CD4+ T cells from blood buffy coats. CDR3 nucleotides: TGTGCCAGCAGTGTTTTAGCGGGGGGATACAATGAGCAGTTCTTC. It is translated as CASSVLAGGYNEQFF.